This paragraph covers one TCR beta chain sequence. What it binds is unknown. V was trimmed by 4 bases and J by 9 bases, leaving 13 bases between them. The length of the CDR3 is 14 residues. Germline values: CDR1 LGHDT, CDR2 YNNKEL (reference sequence). The entry originates in a study of regulatory T cells in long-lasting Graves disease. Looking at the study overall: The definition of persistent Graves' disease was over 5 years of antithyroid drugs with positive TSH receptor antibodies.

As to time point: persistent/refractory GD, antithyroid drugs over 5 years with positive TRAb. The TCR library used RNA extracted from PBMCs. Sequencing libraries for TCR beta were prepared with iRepertoire HTBI primers and Arm-PCR of CDR3 regions. TCRdb reprocessed the multiplex PCR reads via MiXCR and lists one record per CDR3 protein. This table has 650,000 to 850,000 distinct CDR3 sequences, around 30% appearing once. Study results and caveats: Whereas about a thousand public clonotypes were shared by new patients, persistent patients shared more, at roughly 2,500. Persistent disease exhibited a predilection for TRBV28, TRBJ1-2 and TRBJ2-5. Persistent Graves' patients showed a TCR diversity that was lower than that of newly diagnosed ones.

Sequencing used peripheral blood mononuclear cells (PBMCs), obtained when the disease was refractory, from a patient treated with antithyroid drugs. The origin of this receptor is a female donor with Graves disease. The chain employs TRBV3-1 and TRBJ1-6; weak D call: TRBD1 (5 bases). CDR3 nucleotides: TGTGCCAGCAGCCCCCGGGGCTTGAGTTCACCCCTCCACTTT. It specifies CASSPRGLSSPLHF. The full variable domain, rest sourced from reference TRBV3-1 and TRBJ1-6, is DTAVSQTPKYLVTQMGNDKSIKCEQNLGHDTMYWYKQDSKKFLKIMFSYNNKELIINETVPNRFSPKSPDKAHLNLHINSLELGDSAVYFCASSPRGLSSPLHFGNGTRLTVT.